The T cell receptor beta chain described here comes from a study of T cells after posttransplantation cyclophosphamide listed by TCRdb under 2016. Context from the whole study: T cell repertoire reconstitution was tracked by TRB sequencing after myeloablative bone marrow transplantation in which posttransplantation cyclophosphamide was used as GVHD prophylaxis. Samples from some 40 PTCy-treated patients, along with samples from roughly 16 of their related bone marrow donors, underwent antigen receptor sequencing. Blood from every one of the 30 to 40 PTCy patients who had 1-year posttransplant specimens underwent TRB sequencing. TRB sequencing was also done on up to 3 additional blood samples from 2 to 5.2 years after transplant in 3 patients, and on pretransplant blood from a handful of patients. Because TRA and TRB clonality were tightly correlated in fewer than 10 samples, subsequent TCR analyses were focused on TRB only. Public TRB sequences were searched against a database of over 3,000 sequences associated with responses to pathogens, tumor antigens, self-antigens and alloantigens. The investigation overall reported the following: The TRB repertoires of T cells infiltrating skin or the GI tract showed only limited overlap with the TRB repertoires found in blood. Across approximately 41 patients, TRB clonality was highly associated with recipient CMV seropositivity and CMV reactivation, and PTCy diversity was similar to diversity in CNI/methotrexate controls. At 1-2 months, donor-recipient similarity was low but rose over the first year, and the later blood repertoires were often dominated by donor CD8+ memory clones.

Genomic DNA was used for TRB sequencing, which was performed with the immunoSEQ assay at survey resolution or with the hsTCRB kit. Per the source publication's procedure: Initial read processing used immunoSEQ software, and repertoire analyses used the LymphoSeq R package. Clonality was calculated as 1 minus normalized Shannon entropy, and the Gini coefficient was also calculated for each TRB dataset. To infer phenotypes in unsorted samples, TRB sequences from sorted subsets of the recipient or donor were mapped onto the unsorted samples of the same recipient. TCRdb provides this immuneACCESS table in a form limited to in-frame rearrangements. Some clones are lacking; in checked studies, under half of them reflect an unresolved V gene, and why the rest are absent is not known. V, J and clone size derive from that table, while D and trimming were established from the DNA sequence. The sample comprises about 33,000 clones, and every one was counted more than once. Roughly 1.1% of the sample is held by the ten biggest clonotypes.

Peripheral blood samples were provided by related bone marrow donors on the day of marrow donation. Peripheral blood and bone marrow mononuclear cells were isolated by Ficoll-Hypaque density centrifugation and were cryopreserved. This clone appeared many times. Which antigen it targets is not known. Qualities for individual bases were not recorded, and no much larger clone is one base off. CDR1 and CDR2, looked up from the germline V gene, are MGHDK and SYGVNS. The CDR3 starts with the cysteine, ends with the phenylalanine, and has 13 residues. Just CDR3 DNA is preserved here, 39 bases in frame from base 1. The V and J ends are trimmed by 2 bases and 5 bases, leaving 6 bases between them.

The receptor's source is a girl aged 5 to 17 in good health, CMV-negative, and a related stem cell transplant donor. Sequencing was performed on PBMCs. Here the chain combines TRBV25-1 and TRBJ1-4, with the D gene uncertain. The sequenced DNA: TGTGCCAGCAGTGAAATCTTAAATGAAAAACTGTTTTTT. Its protein product is CASSEILNEKLFF.